The clone carrying this TCR delta chain was seen a few times. TCRdb records a much larger clone's protein for this DNA, with a difference at residue 14 that likely arises from a read error; the protein given is the translation of the DNA. From germline, CDR1 is GEAIGNYY and CDR2 EKD. This CDR3 is built from 21 residues. The junction had 19 bases not matched to a gene; V was cut back by 3 bases and J by 0 bases. These data come from a study of gamma-delta chains in newborns, infants, children. Background on the study: Microbial exposure reportedly drives polyclonal innate γδ T cell expansion after birth.

TCRdb re-called the reads with CATT. The sample carries approximately 2,000 delta-chain clones, about 2.9% recorded once. This chain uses TRDV2 with TRDJ1; 12 positions match TRDD3. This TCR derives from a child in good health. The specimen was blood. The DNA for the CDR3 is TGTGCCTGTGACCGTCTACTGGGGGATACCAACCCTCTTAGGTACACCGATAAACTCATCTTT. The encoded protein is CACDRLLGDTNPLRYTDKLIF.